A selection of T cell receptor beta chains follows, all from one sample in a study of blood T cell repertoires in COVID-19. Measured with immunoSEQ multiplex PCR; TCRdb has only the in-frame clones, and not every one. The sample lists approximately 82,000 clones; roughly 92% were seen once. The sequencing sample was made of peripheral blood. Every receptor here comes from a woman aged 55-69 years with active COVID-19. Both conserved end residues are part of each CDR3. D genes are given only for firm matches. Not all rows give a size; the values are once, few, many and, for expanded clones, a class.

>TRBJ2-7|-|TRBV5-1|once
CASSLGQRYEQYF
TGCGCCAGCAGCTTGGGACAGAGATACGAGCAGTACTTC
>TRBJ2-1|TRBD2|TRBV11-3|-
CASSPRSGTSGIRGSNEQFF
TGTGCCAGCAGCCCAAGGTCCGGGACTAGCGGGATTAGGGGATCGAATGAGCAGTTCTTC
>TRBJ2-5|TRBD1|TRBV28|-
CASSSRDSGQETQYF
TGTGCCAGCAGTTCCCGGGACAGCGGACAAGAGACCCAGTACTTC
>TRBJ1-1|-|TRBV29-1|-
CSVRVGSNTEAFF
TGCAGCGTGAGGGTAGGATCCAACACTGAAGCTTTCTTT
>TRBJ2-6|-|TRBV3-1/TRBV3-2|-
CASSGHSGANVLTF
TGTGCCAGCAGCGGGCACTCTGGGGCCAACGTCCTGACTTTC
>TRBJ1-5|-|TRBV28|-
CASSRHYQPQHF
TGTGCCAGCAGTCGACACTATCAGCCCCAGCATTTT
>TRBJ2-5|TRBD2|TRBV9|-
CASSPQSTSGAETQYF
TGTGCCAGCAGCCCTCAATCGACTAGCGGGGCGGAGACCCAGTACTTC
>TRBJ2-5|-|TRBV24-1|once
CATSDLLKSGPETQYF
TGTGCCACCAGTGATTTGCTAAAGTCAGGGCCAGAGACCCAGTACTTC
>TRBJ2-1|-|TRBV7-9|-
CASSTLDRSSYNEQFF
TGTGCCAGCAGCACATTAGACCGGAGCTCCTACAATGAGCAGTTCTTC
>TRBJ2-7|TRBD1|TRBV5-1|-
CASSSSTGETYEQYF
TGCGCCAGCAGCTCCTCGACAGGGGAAACCTACGAGCAGTACTTC